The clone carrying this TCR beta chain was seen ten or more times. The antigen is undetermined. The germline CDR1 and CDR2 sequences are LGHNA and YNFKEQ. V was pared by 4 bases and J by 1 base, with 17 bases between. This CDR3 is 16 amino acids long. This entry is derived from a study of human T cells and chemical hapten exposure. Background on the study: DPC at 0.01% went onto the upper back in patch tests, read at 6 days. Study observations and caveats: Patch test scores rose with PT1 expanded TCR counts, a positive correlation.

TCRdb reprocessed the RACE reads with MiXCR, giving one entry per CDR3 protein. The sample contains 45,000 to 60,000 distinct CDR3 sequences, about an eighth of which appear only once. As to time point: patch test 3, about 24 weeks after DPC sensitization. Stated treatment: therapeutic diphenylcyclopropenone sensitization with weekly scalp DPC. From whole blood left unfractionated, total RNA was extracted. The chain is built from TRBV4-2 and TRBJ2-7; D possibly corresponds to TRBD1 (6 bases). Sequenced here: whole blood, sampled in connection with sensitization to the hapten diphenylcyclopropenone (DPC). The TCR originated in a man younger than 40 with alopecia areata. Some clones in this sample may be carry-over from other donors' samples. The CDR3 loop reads CASSPGQSTASYEQYF. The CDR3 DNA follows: TGTGCCAGCAGCCCCGGACAGAGTACAGCTTCCTACGAGCAGTACTTC.